This T cell receptor beta chain was identified during a study of shared clonotypes between healthy human individuals. The overall study: Per-donor plates numbered three CD4 naive, three CD4 memory, two CD8 naive and one CD8 memory.

The CDR3 spans 18 residues. Per the germline V gene, CDR1 is SEHNR and CDR2 is FQNEAQ (reference sequence). The junction had 10 bases not matched to a gene; V was cut back by 0 bases and J by 0 bases. Only in-frame clones appear in the TCRdb table, and some are missing; sequencing was by immunoSEQ multiplex PCR. The sample shows roughly 1,500,000 clones, approximately 98% of them seen only once. The sequenced material came from naive CD4+ T cells sorted from blood. Specified subset: CD45RA+ positively selected. The receptor's source is a young man in good health. This sequence joins TRBV7-9 and TRBJ1-1, with 7 bases matching TRBD1. In DNA form, the CDR3 reads TGTGCCAGCAGCTTAGCGCCGACAGGGATAGGGATGAACACTGAAGCTTTCTTT. It translates to CASSLAPTGIGMNTEAFF. Complete variable domain (other parts from reference TRBV7-9 and TRBJ1-1): DTGVSQNPRHKITKRGQNVTFRCDPISEHNRLYWYRQTLGQGPEFLTYFQNEAQLEKSRLLSDRFSAERPKGSFSTLEIQRTEQGDSAMYLCASSLAPTGIGMNTEAFFGQGTRLTVV.